This T cell receptor beta chain was recorded in a study of blood T cell repertoires in COVID-19. CDR1 and CDR2 from the germline V gene are LNHDA and SQIVND (reference sequence). The CDR3 covers 16 residues. V was clipped by 5 bases and J by 0 bases; unmatched bases: 6. In its sample, this clone was seen a few times. TCRdb's table, derived via immunoSEQ multiplex PCR, lists solely in-frame clones and lacks some. The sample includes approximately 300,000 clones, roughly 89% seen only once; the top ten take roughly a tenth. The chain employs TRBV19 and TRBJ2-7; TRBD2 aligns across 11 bases. Sequencing input: PBMCs or T cells enriched from blood (not recorded which). The receptor was derived from a woman between 25 and 40 years old who had recovered from COVID-19. CDR3 in DNA: TGTGCCAGTAGTCCGAAGGGACTAGCGGCCTCCTACGAGCAGTACTTC. This codes for CASSPKGLAASYEQYF. Together with reference TRBV19 and TRBJ2-7, the CDR3 gives the full variable domain: DGGITQSPKYLFRKEGQNVTLSCEQNLNHDAMYWYRQDPGQGLRLIYYSQIVNDFQKGDIAEGYSVSREKKESFPLTVTSAQKNPTAFYLCASSPKGLAASYEQYFGPGTRLTVT.